This T cell receptor (beta chain) was sequenced in a study of blood T cell repertoires in COVID-19. Across the study: Sources were T cells, B-cell-depleted T cells, or PBMCs; the material itself was cDNA or gDNA.

Libraries were prepared by immunoSEQ multiplex PCR; TCRdb keeps only in-frame clonotypes and omits some of them. The sample carries tens of thousands of clones, more than 65% recorded once. V was pared by 0 bases and J by 3 bases, with 5 bases of the junction left unmatched. Germline V CDR1 and CDR2: SGDLS, YYNGEE. This CDR3 contains 15 residues. This chain connects TRBV9 to TRBJ2-7; 8 bases match TRBD1. The TCR originated in a woman older than 75 with active or convalescent COVID-19. The sequenced sample was peripheral blood. The CDR3 DNA is TGTGCCAGCAGCGTAGAACAGGGGGTTAGCTACGAGCAGTACTTC. Amino acid sequence: CASSVEQGVSYEQYF.